This T cell receptor (beta chain) was retrieved from a study of T cells in Graves' hyperthyroidism and ophthalmopathy. General study findings and limits: Prediction of ophthalmopathy progression came a median around 6.1 months pre-onset. Most thyroid-expanded clonotypes above 0.001 were also found in blood.

Using RNA transcripts as the source, TCR beta CDR3 regions were amplified. HTBI primers drove first-round RT-PCR of the TCR CDR3. MiXCR, applied by TCRdb to the multiplex PCR reads, yields one record per CDR3 protein. The top ten hold around 4% of the sample, which has approximately 640,000 distinct CDR3 sequences, around 15% seen once. Looked up from germline, CDR1 is PRHDT and CDR2 is FYEKMQ (reference sequence). V shed 5 bases, J shed 4 bases, and the junction held 7 bases outside the gene matches. This CDR3 is 16 amino acids long. Lactation, pregnancy, other autoimmune disease or uncontrolled infection led to exclusion of patients. In regard to this clonotype: Its antigen is undetermined.

The rearrangement links TRBV13 to TRBJ2-3; 12 bases are a match to TRBD2. The sequence was collected from a woman in her thirties with Graves' hyperthyroidism. The sample consisted of blood. The CDR3 spells CASSRLAGGPADTQYF. CDR3 nucleotide sequence: TGTGCCAGCAGCCGCCTAGCGGGAGGGCCGGCAGATACGCAGTATTTT.